Presented here are 2 T cell receptor beta chains from one specimen sequenced in a study of shared clonotypes between healthy human individuals. TCRdb's table, derived via immunoSEQ multiplex PCR, lists solely in-frame clones and lacks some. The data show about 460,000 clones, approximately 71% seen once. Sequences were obtained from PBMCs. The receptor set was obtained from a woman aged 40 to 50 in good health. Some clones in this sample may be carry-over from other donors' samples.

This chain connects TRBV5-1 to TRBJ2-7; no clear D. Germline V CDR1 and CDR2: SGHRS, YFSETQ. This CDR3 contains 14 residues. The V end lost 2 bases, the J end lost 1 base, and 10 bases lay between the germline ends. CDR3: CASSFGHGSYEQYF. CDR3 coding DNA: TGCGCCAGCAGCTTTGGTCACGGATCCTACGAGCAGTACTTC.

This sequence joins TRBV28 and TRBJ1-4; no definite D call. V lost 7 bases to trimming and J lost 8 bases, with 14 bases between them. Germline CDR1 MDHEN, CDR2 SYDVKM. The CDR3 sequence is 13 residues long. The CDR3 region is CASTFSEVEKLFF. The DNA of the CDR3 is TGTGCCAGCACTTTTAGTGAGGTGGAAAAACTGTTTTTT.